Shown below are 32 T cell receptor beta chains from a single sample sequenced in a study of T cell responses to AZD1222 COVID-19 vaccine. Sequencing used immunoSEQ multiplex PCR; TCRdb keeps in-frame clones, though not all of them. Of around 150,000 clones listed, about 92% were seen once; the top ten hold roughly 2.2%. This sample comprised peripheral blood, obtained on day 0 of AZD1222 vaccination. These receptors all come from an adult in good health.

The rearrangement links TRBV11-2 to TRBJ1-3; D perhaps matches TRBD1 (6 bases). Germline CDR1 and CDR2: SGHAT and FQNNGV. The CDR3 extends over 16 amino acids. V lost 8 bases, J lost 0 bases, and 17 bases lay in between. The CDR3, as DNA: TGTGCCAGCGCGGGTTCGGGGGGCAACTCTGGAAACACCATATATTTT. Its translation is CASAGSGGNSGNTIYF.

Written as DNA, the CDR3 is TGCGCCAGCAGCTTCAACTCCGGGACGAACAATGAGCAGTTCTTC. It yields the protein CASSFNSGTNNEQFF. V and J are TRBV5-1 and TRBJ2-1; D is tentatively TRBD1 or TRBD2 (5 bases each). The CDR3 consists of 15 residues. The germline CDR1 and CDR2 sequences are SGHRS and YFSETQ. V was trimmed by 2 bases and J by 5 bases, leaving 14 bases between them.

The chain links TRBV19 to TRBJ2-7; D might be TRBD1 (5 bases). CDR3 size: 13 residues. Germline CDR1 reads LNHDA; CDR2 reads SQIVND (reference sequence). Trimming took off 8 bases at V and 2 bases at J, with 13 bases between the two ends. CDR3 in amino acids: CASAGVGPYEQYF. The CDR3 DNA reads TGTGCCAGTGCTGGGGTGGGGCCCTACGAGCAGTACTTC.

The CDR3 DNA sequence: TGTGCCAGCTCACCAGGGCAGGGGGACTCCAATGGCTACACCTTC. It specifies CASSPGQGDSNGYTF. The rearrangement joins TRBV18 to TRBJ1-2, with 7 bases fitting TRBD1. Germline loops: CDR1 KGHSH, CDR2 LQKENI. After removal of 2 bases from V and 6 bases from J, the junction contained 9 bases not matched to a gene. The CDR3 is made up of 15 amino acids.

CDR3 protein: CASSQGSSNTEAFF. DNA of the CDR3: TGTGCCAGCAGTCAGGGCAGCTCGAACACTGAAGCTTTCTTT. The chain combines TRBV27 with TRBJ1-1, with D maybe TRBD1 (5 bases). This CDR3 spans 14 amino acids. Trimming took off 5 bases at V and 1 base at J, with 11 bases between the two ends. Germline assignment: CDR1 MNHEY and CDR2 SMNVEV (reference sequence).

This clone has just one count. V and J are TRBV6-2 or TRBV6-3 and TRBJ1-5; 8 positions agree with TRBD1. CDR3 length: 13 amino acids. Germline V gene lookup returns CDR1 MNHEY and CDR2 SVGEGT. V lost 6 bases to trimming and J lost 5 bases; unmatched junction nucleotides: 3. CDR3 loop: CASSQGAHQPQHF. CDR3 DNA sequence: TGTGCCAGCAGCCAGGGGGCCCATCAGCCCCAGCATTTT.

This clone showed up just once. The V gene is TRBV7-9, the J gene TRBJ2-7, with D perhaps TRBD2 (6 bases). V lost 5 bases, J lost 4 bases, and 12 bases lay in between. Looked up from germline, CDR1 is SEHNR and CDR2 is FQNEAQ (reference sequence). This CDR3 region has 13 residues. In DNA, the CDR3 is TGTGCCAGCAGCCGGGACTCCGGGTACGAGCAGTACTTC. Translation gives CASSRDSGYEQYF.

The rearrangement links TRBV18 to TRBJ1-1, with D unresolved. V gave up 2 bases and J gave up 4 bases, with 5 bases separating them. The CDR3 runs to 12 residues. Germline CDR1 reads KGHSH; CDR2 reads LQKENI. Here the CDR3 reads CASSPEITEAFF. CDR3 DNA: TGTGCCAGCTCACCAGAGATCACTGAAGCTTTCTTT.

The V call is TRBV5-1, the J call TRBJ1-1; D remains unclear. The CDR3 contains 13 residues. V was trimmed by 4 bases and J by 0 bases, leaving 7 bases between them. Germline CDR1 and CDR2: SGHRS and YFSETQ. The CDR3 here is CASSQNLNTEAFF. The CDR3 DNA sequence: TGCGCCAGCAGCCAAAATCTGAACACTGAAGCTTTCTTT.

CDR3 in amino acids: CASSTQLALEQYF. The CDR3 DNA reads as TGTGCCAGCAGCACACAACTAGCCTTGGAGCAGTACTTC. This sequence joins TRBV6-5 and TRBJ2-7; possible D gene TRBD2, 6 bases. The V gene lost 6 bases and the J gene lost 7 bases, with 16 bases spanning the gap. The CDR3 consists of 13 residues. From germline, CDR1 is MNHEY and CDR2 SVGAGI.

The chain recombines TRBV28 with TRBJ2-3, with 9 nucleotides matching TRBD2. The CDR3 consists of 14 residues. V gave up 7 bases and J gave up 0 bases; unmatched junction bases: 2. CDR1 is MDHEN, CDR2 SYDVKM, per germline. CDR3 bases: TGTGCCAGCACCAGCGGGAGGAGCACAGATACGCAGTATTTT. Its protein product is CASTSGRSTDTQYF.

The rearrangement links TRBV27 to TRBJ2-7; 8 bases fit TRBD1. CDR1 MNHEY and CDR2 SMNVEV come from the germline V gene (reference sequence). Trimming removed 5 bases from V and 9 bases from J; junction bases left unmatched: 18. This CDR3 is built from 16 residues. Written as DNA, the CDR3 is TGTGCCAGCAGTCCCACTGCCGGGACAGGAGGATTAGGGCAGTACTTC. Residues: CASSPTAGTGGLGQYF.

V gene TRBV2 combines with J gene TRBJ1-1; TRBD1 agrees at 7 bases. CDR3 size: 15 residues. V trimming: 3 bases; J trimming: 1 base; junction bases outside the gene matches: 5. CDR1 and CDR2 (germline): SNHLY, FYNNEI. The CDR3 loop reads CASSEGQRRNTEAFF. The CDR3 coding sequence is TGTGCCAGCAGTGAGGGACAGCGCCGGAACACTGAAGCTTTCTTT.

The CDR3 region has the DNA TGTGCCAGCAGCCCCCAGGGCACCGGGGAGCTGTTTTTT. It yields the protein CASSPQGTGELFF. V gene TRBV7-2 combines with J gene TRBJ2-2; tentative D call: TRBD1 (5 bases). CDR1 is SGHTA, CDR2 FQGNSA, per germline. The CDR3 is 13 amino acids. Trimming removed 5 bases at V and 4 bases at J, with 8 bases between.

V usage is TRBV19 and J usage is TRBJ1-2, with TRBD1 matching 11 bases. CDR1 is LNHDA, CDR2 SQIVND, per germline (reference sequence). The CDR3 loop spans 15 amino acids. V lost 5 bases and J lost 3; bases outside the gene matches: 5. The CDR3 DNA sequence: TGTGCCAGTAGTCCCGGGACAGGGGGGTACTATGGCTACACCTTC. Encoded protein: CASSPGTGGYYGYTF.

The gene calls are TRBV5-6 and TRBJ2-2; 7 positions match TRBD2. Trimming cost V 4 bases and J 4 bases; bases outside gene matches: 7. The germline V gene has CDR1 SGHDT and CDR2 YYEEEE. The CDR3 length is 15 residues. The CDR3 sequence is CASSLVGGVTGELFF. In nucleotides, the CDR3 is TGTGCCAGCAGCCTTGTTGGGGGGGTCACCGGGGAGCTGTTTTTT.

This chain uses TRBV7-8 with TRBJ2-5; D is unclear. CDR1 SGHVS and CDR2 FQNEAQ come from the germline V gene. Trimming removed 2 bases from V and 5 bases from J, with 15 bases in between. This CDR3 region has 15 residues. The CDR3 DNA reads TGTGCCAGCAGCTTAAGGGCGGCCCAAAGGGAGACCCAGTACTTC. Protein product: CASSLRAAQRETQYF.

The CDR3, as DNA: TGTGCCATCAGCGGGACTAGCGGGAGAAGGGGCACCGGGGAGCTGTTTTTT. This encodes CAISGTSGRRGTGELFF. This chain links TRBV10-3 with TRBJ2-2; 14 bases match TRBD2. The CDR3 extends over 17 amino acids. J gave up 4 bases and V 6 bases, and 7 bases lay outside the gene matches. Germline-derived CDR1 and CDR2 are ENHRY and SYGVKD.

The chain is built from TRBV3-1 (or the pseudogene TRBV3-2) and TRBJ1-3; 12 bases agree with TRBD1. Trimming removed 6 bases from V and 3 bases from J; junction bases left unmatched: 9. CDR3 length: 17 residues. Germline V CDR1 and CDR2: LGHDT, YNNKEL (reference sequence). The CDR3, as DNA: TGTGCCAGCAGGGGACAGGGGGCGTTTTTTGGTGGAAACACCATATATTTT. Protein product: CASRGQGAFFGGNTIYF.

The chain joins TRBV14 to TRBJ2-7; a weak D match, TRBD1 (6 bases). V was shortened by 0 bases and J by 0 bases, with 9 bases between the two germline ends. This CDR3 contains 15 residues. In germline, CDR1 is SGHDN, CDR2 FVKESK. The CDR3 reads CASSQDAGDSYEQYF. In DNA form, the CDR3 reads TGTGCCAGCAGCCAAGATGCAGGGGACTCCTACGAGCAGTACTTC.

This rearrangement joins TRBV4-2 to TRBJ1-2; 9 bases align to TRBD1. V gave up 1 base and J gave up 7 bases; unmatched junction bases: 4. The germline V gene encodes CDR1 LGHNA and CDR2 YNFKEQ. The CDR3 extends over 14 amino acids. CDR3 protein: CASSQGDRAAGYTF. The CDR3 bases are TGTGCCAGCAGCCAAGGGGACAGGGCTGCTGGCTACACCTTC.

The V and J genes are TRBV29-1 and TRBJ2-1; possible D gene TRBD2, 6 bases. This CDR3 has 15 amino acids. In germline, CDR1 is SQVTM, CDR2 ANQGSEA. The ends were cut back, 6 bases at V and 4 bases at J, with 19 bases in the middle. CDR3 in amino acids: CSVPGLLIRYNEQFF. For the CDR3, the DNA is TGCAGCGTGCCGGGACTCCTCATCCGGTACAATGAGCAGTTCTTC.

This clone was counted once. V and J are TRBV7-2 and TRBJ2-1, with 11 positions matching TRBD1. Germline V gene lookup returns CDR1 SGHTA and CDR2 FQGNSA. The CDR3 is made up of 13 amino acids. Losses at the gene ends were 10 bases for V and 7 bases for J; bases not matched to a gene: 6. The CDR3 sequence is CATGQGAKNEQFF. The CDR3 DNA is TGTGCCACAGGACAGGGGGCTAAGAATGAGCAGTTCTTC. Supplemented by reference TRBV7-2 and TRBJ2-1, the full variable domain reads GAGVSQSPSNKVTEKGKDVELRCDPISGHTALYWYRQSLGQGLEFLIYFQGNSAPDKSGLPSDRFSAERTGGSVSTLTIQRTQQEDSAVYLCATGQGAKNEQFFGPGTRLTVL.

The gene calls are TRBV10-3 and TRBJ1-1, with D perhaps TRBD1 (6 bases). Germline V gene data show CDR1 as ENHRY and CDR2 as SYGVKD. V was clipped by 6 bases and J by 5 bases, with 10 bases between them. The CDR3 consists of 12 residues. Here the CDR3 reads CAISTGLTEAFF. The CDR3 nucleotides are TGTGCCATCAGCACAGGGTTGACTGAAGCTTTCTTT.

The rearrangement uses TRBV7-3 and TRBJ2-2, with D unresolved. Between the trimmed V and J ends, which lost 8 bases and 1 base, there was a span of 8 bases. The CDR3 spans 13 residues. Germline V gives CDR1 SGHTA, CDR2 FQGTGA. The CDR3 here is CASASMNTGELFF. DNA for the CDR3: TGTGCCAGCGCCAGCATGAACACCGGGGAGCTGTTTTTT.

This chain links TRBV9 with TRBJ1-1, with D perhaps matching TRBD1 (5 bases). CDR3 length: 14 residues. Germline V lookup: CDR1 SGDLS, CDR2 YYNGEE. Trimming removed 4 bases from V and 2 bases from J, with 12 bases in between. The CDR3 region has the DNA TGTGCCAGCAGCCCGGGGGGTACAAACACTGAAGCTTTCTTT. Its translation: CASSPGGTNTEAFF.

The chain links TRBV6-5 to TRBJ1-2; no firm D call. Germline CDR1 MNHEY, CDR2 SVGAGI. Trimming cost V 0 bases and J 6 bases, with 8 bases left between them. CDR3 length: 13 amino acids. CDR3 residues: CASSYSGVNGYTF. The CDR3 DNA is TGTGCCAGCAGTTACTCGGGCGTTAATGGCTACACCTTC.

The gene calls are TRBV3-1 (or the pseudogene TRBV3-2) and TRBJ1-4; D gene uncertain. Trimming stripped 4 bases from V and 6 bases from J, with 12 bases between. Germline loops: CDR1 LGHDT, CDR2 YNNKEL (reference sequence). This CDR3 is 14 amino acids long. This CDR3 is CASSPGYLYEKLFF. CDR3 in DNA: TGTGCCAGCAGCCCAGGTTATCTATATGAAAAACTGTTTTTT.

This rearrangement joins TRBV3-1 (or the pseudogene TRBV3-2) to TRBJ1-6; no clear D. CDR1 is LGHDT and CDR2 is YNNKEL in the germline V gene (reference sequence). The ends were cut back, 4 bases at V and 0 bases at J, with 13 bases in the middle. This CDR3 contains 17 residues. CDR3 in DNA: TGTGCCAGCAGCCCCACATTAGGGAGCTCCTATAATTCACCCCTCCACTTT. It codes for CASSPTLGSSYNSPLHF.

This chain uses TRBV12-3 or TRBV12-4 with TRBJ1-4; D possibly corresponds to TRBD1 (6 bases). The CDR3 sequence is 13 residues long. V was clipped by 7 bases and J by 7 bases, with 13 bases between them. This CDR3 reads CASTGGGGEKLFF. DNA of the CDR3: TGTGCCAGCACGGGTGGAGGGGGTGAAAAACTGTTTTTT.

The V and J genes are TRBV10-1 and TRBJ1-2; D is unclear. V was pared by 6 bases and J by 3 bases, with 11 bases between. The CDR3 sequence is 13 residues long. Germline CDR1 reads WNHNN; CDR2 reads SYGVQD (reference sequence). Here the CDR3 reads CASRRTDYYGYTF. The CDR3, as DNA: TGCGCCAGCAGGCGTACAGACTACTATGGCTACACCTTC.

The chain recombines TRBV30 with TRBJ1-2; TRBD1 agrees at 8 bases. Germline CDR1 GTSNPN, CDR2 SVGIG (reference sequence). Trimming cost V 3 bases and J 3 bases; bases outside gene matches: 18. CDR3 size: 18 residues. CDR3 protein: CAWSGGEGMTGDHYGYTF. Here the CDR3 DNA reads TGTGCCTGGAGCGGGGGTGAAGGGATGACAGGGGATCACTATGGCTACACCTTC.